The present entry profiles one T cell receptor (beta chain) with its context. As yet, its antigen is unknown. These data belong to a study of blood T cells in healthy people across ages. The V gene lost 0 bases and the J gene lost 8 bases, with 16 bases spanning the gap. This CDR3 region has 15 residues. Sample-barcoded 5' priming and a J-beta primer mix drove a second PCR of 7 to 11 cycles. In TCRdb, the 5' RACE reads were re-called with MiXCR into one record per CDR3 protein. The sample records hundreds of thousands of distinct CDR3 sequences, roughly three fifths being singletons. Every sample yielded at least 6.5 million isolated PBMCs. Each sample yielded at least 5.5 micrograms of PBMC total RNA. Study results and caveats: Greater diversity and more naive CD4+ cells were seen in long-lived donors than in aged donors.

This clonotype was obtained from a man aged 35 to 55 in good health. Sequencing was carried out using blood. The chain employs TRBV12-3 or TRBV12-4 and TRBJ1-2; a weak D match, TRBD1 (5 bases). The chain's CDR3 is CASSLAGTAGGGYTF. DNA for the CDR3: TGTGCCAGCAGTTTAGCCGGGACTGCCGGGGGAGGCTACACCTTC.